The 12 T cell receptor beta chains below were found in one sample sequenced in a study of neurological immune-mediated disorders. TCRdb re-called the 5' RACE reads with MiXCR, one entry per CDR3 protein. Of 50,000 or so distinct CDR3 sequences listed, about an eighth are singletons. The sample consisted of PBMCs. These receptor sequences come from a man aged 55 to 69 in good health.

This clonotype has ten or more counts. The chain combines TRBV6-5 with TRBJ1-2; D gene ambiguous. The germline CDR1 and CDR2 sequences are MNHEY and SVGAGI. V shed 6 bases and J shed 5 bases, with 16 bases lying between them. The CDR3 is 14 amino acids. This chain's CDR3 is CASRSAQSLYGYTF. In nucleotides, the CDR3 is TGTGCCAGCAGATCGGCACAATCCTTGTATGGCTACACCTTC.

This clonotype was picked up many times. The chain is built from TRBV7-2 and TRBJ1-2; D is perhaps TRBD1 (5 bases). V lost 2 bases to trimming and J lost 2 bases, with 15 bases between them. The germline CDR1 and CDR2 sequences are SGHTA and FQGNSA. This CDR3 region has 16 residues. The CDR3 loop is CTSSLRSGALNYGYTF. The CDR3 nucleotides read TGTACCAGCAGCTTAAGAAGTGGGGCCCTAAACTATGGCTACACCTTC.

With regard to this clonotype: Since a much larger clone is just one base distant, this may be a read error. The CDR3 does not close with the conserved phenylalanine or tryptophan, likely indicating a read error. The rearrangement joins TRBV19 to TRBJ2-7; D unclear. CDR1 and CDR2 (germline): LNHDA, SQIVND (reference sequence). V was trimmed by 8 bases and J by 3 bases, leaving 5 bases between them. CDR3 length: 10 amino acids. Written as DNA, the CDR3 is TGTGCCAGTGGCCACTACGAGCAGTACTGC. This sequence encodes CASGHYEQYC.

This clonotype was counted many times. The chain employs TRBV20-1 and TRBJ2-1; 7 nucleotides agree with TRBD2. The CDR3 consists of 13 residues. Germline assignment: CDR1 DFQATT and CDR2 SNEGSKA (reference sequence). J lost 9 bases, V lost 1 base, and 6 bases had no gene match. Here the CDR3 reads CSARAPSGPEQFF. The CDR3 DNA follows: TGCAGTGCTAGAGCGCCTAGCGGTCCTGAGCAGTTCTTC.

Ten or more counts support this clonotype. The chain couples TRBV6-2 or TRBV6-3 to TRBJ2-7; 7 bases align to TRBD1. The CDR3 contains 15 residues. Trimming removed 0 bases from V and 3 bases from J; junction bases left unmatched: 5. Germline CDR1 MNHEY, CDR2 SVGEGT. CDR3 sequence: CASSYSPGQIYEQYF. The CDR3 nucleotides are TGTGCCAGCAGTTACTCACCGGGACAGATCTACGAGCAGTACTTC.

Ten or more counts support this clonotype. The chain employs TRBV7-2 and TRBJ1-5; weak D call: TRBD1 (5 bases). This CDR3 spans 15 amino acids. Germline V gene sequence: CDR1 SGHTA, CDR2 FQGNSA. V lost 0 bases and J 4 bases, leaving 10 bases between the germline ends. The CDR3 DNA sequence: TGTGCCAGCAGCTTAGCCAGGGTCGGGAATCAGCCCCAGCATTTT. Its protein is CASSLARVGNQPQHF.

This clonotype was recorded at least ten times. V gene TRBV5-1 combines with J gene TRBJ2-1; D is unresolved. Germline V gene lookup returns CDR1 SGHRS and CDR2 YFSETQ. V was trimmed by 5 bases and J by 6 bases, leaving 9 bases between them. This CDR3 is built from 12 residues. CDR3: CASRPEGNEQFF. DNA for the CDR3: TGCGCCAGCAGACCCGAAGGCAATGAGCAGTTCTTC. Looking up the rest from reference TRBV5-1 and TRBJ2-1 gives the full variable domain: KAGVTQTPRYLIKTRGQQVTLSCSPISGHRSVSWYQQTPGQGLQFLFEYFSETQRNKGNFPGRFSGRQFSNSRSEMNVSTLELGDSALYLCASRPEGNEQFFGPGTRLTVL.

This clonotype was recorded many times. The V gene is TRBV5-1, the J gene TRBJ1-2; D unresolved. This CDR3 has 13 residues. Trimming took 0 bases from V and 3 from J, leaving 6 bases between them. Germline-derived CDR1 and CDR2 are SGHRS and YFSETQ. The CDR3 sequence is CASSLVADYGYTF. The CDR3 DNA follows: TGCGCCAGCAGCTTGGTCGCGGACTATGGCTACACCTTC.

This clonotype has a count of ten or more. The V call is TRBV12-3 or TRBV12-4, the J call TRBJ1-3; D is ambiguous. CDR3 length: 14 amino acids. Trimming left V 4 bases short and J 2 bases short, with 9 bases between. This CDR3 is CASSWGRAGNTIYF. The CDR3 DNA reads as TGTGCCAGCAGTTGGGGAAGGGCTGGAAACACCATATATTTT.

There are many counts of this clonotype. V usage is TRBV4-3 and J usage is TRBJ1-2, with TRBD1 matching over 7 bases. Germline CDR1 reads LGHNA; CDR2 reads YSLEER. Losses at the gene ends were 5 bases for V and 0 bases for J; bases not matched to a gene: 6. The CDR3 is 15 amino acids. In nucleotides, the CDR3 is TGCGCCAGCAGCGCTCCCGGGACAGCTAACTATGGCTACACCTTC. Protein sequence: CASSAPGTANYGYTF.

To note about this clonotype: A much bigger clone sits one base away, suggesting this may be a read error. This chain connects TRBV18 to TRBJ2-7, with D unresolved. Germline V CDR1 and CDR2: KGHSH, LQKENI. The CDR3 is 16 amino acids. CDR3 region: CASSPERLRGFYERYF. The DNA for the CDR3 is TGTGCCAGCTCACCAGAAAGGCTGAGAGGCTTCTACGAGCGGTACTTC.

This clonotype came up many times. The genes are TRBV7-9 and TRBJ1-6; no clear D. The CDR3 spans 13 residues. Germline V lookup: CDR1 SEHNR, CDR2 FQNEAQ (reference sequence). The V gene lost 4 bases and the J gene lost 9 bases, with 10 bases spanning the gap. This CDR3 is CASSSGQLSPLHF. The CDR3 coding sequence is TGTGCCAGCAGCTCCGGGCAACTTTCACCCCTCCACTTT.